These 28 T cell receptor beta chains were sequenced from one sample in a study of shared clonotypes between healthy human individuals (TCRdb year 2020). The library was made by the immunoSEQ multiplex PCR assay. As stored in TCRdb, this immuneACCESS dataset retains in-frame rearrangements with V and J assigned. A fraction of the clones does not appear; measured against another copy, unresolved V genes explain less than half of the discrepancy, and the remainder lacks a known reason. Recorded for this sample are fewer than 3 million clones; less than 95% of them occurred a single time. The ten largest make up around 0.35% of the sample. Sequencing used naive CD4+ T cells from PBMCs. The cell subset or site label on this specimen signifies: CD45RA+ positively selected. All receptors derive from a man aged 18-30 years in good health. Some clones in this sample may be carry-over from other donors' samples.

Comments on this clone: The CDR3 carries no conserved terminal phenylalanine or tryptophan, so it likely arises from a read error. V and J are TRBV7-8 and TRBJ2-7; D unclear. Germline V lookup: CDR1 SGHVS, CDR2 FQNEAQ. V shed 6 bases and J shed 2 bases, with 17 bases lying between them. CDR3 length: 15 residues. The chain's CDR3 is CASSFLRYSPYEQYL. In DNA, the CDR3 is TGTGCCAGCAGTTTCCTCCGCTACTCACCCTACGAGCAGTACCTC.

This clone appeared once. This chain connects TRBV10-2 to TRBJ1-1, with TRBD1 as a possible D gene (5 bases). The V gene lost 1 base and the J gene lost 3 bases, with 21 bases spanning the gap. Germline CDR1 is WSHSY and CDR2 is SAAADI. The CDR3 totals 18 residues. This CDR3 reads CASSEWEGLLGGDTEAFF. CDR3 nucleotides: TGCGCCAGCAGTGAGTGGGAGGGGCTTCTAGGTGGGGACACTGAAGCTTTCTTT.

J is TRBJ1-1 and V is TRBV6-5; 8 positions match TRBD1. The CDR3 covers 14 residues. With V trimmed by 7 bases and J by 5 bases, 9 bases remained unmatched. The germline V gene encodes CDR1 MNHEY and CDR2 SVGAGI. CDR3 in DNA: TGTGCCAGCACCACCCGGACAGGGAGGACTGAAGCTTTCTTT. Protein product: CASTTRTGRTEAFF.

Note on this clone: Other DNA sequences in the same sample also yield this CDR3. This sequence joins TRBV18 and TRBJ2-7, with 9 bases matching TRBD1. Germline CDR1 and CDR2: KGHSH and LQKENI. Losses at the gene ends were 0 bases for V and 4 bases for J; bases not matched to a gene: 1. The CDR3 sequence is 14 residues long. The DNA for the CDR3 is TGTGCCAGCTCACCACCGGGACAGGGTTACGAGCAGTACTTC. This encodes CASSPPGQGYEQYF.

The rearrangement links TRBV18 to TRBJ2-7; 7 bases are shared with TRBD1. The CDR3 consists of 14 residues. Per the germline V gene, CDR1 is KGHSH and CDR2 is LQKENI. With V trimmed by 1 base and J by 5 bases, 5 bases remained unmatched. The CDR3 loop is CASSPRGQHDEQYF. In DNA form, the CDR3 reads TGTGCCAGCTCACCACGGGGACAGCACGACGAGCAGTACTTC.

The rearrangement joins TRBV2 to TRBJ2-2, with 11 bases matching TRBD2. Germline trimming cut 8 bases from V and 2 bases from J; bases unmatched to any gene: 4. Per the germline V gene, CDR1 is SNHLY and CDR2 is FYNNEI. This CDR3 is built from 15 residues. In DNA, the CDR3 is TGTGCCAGCGTGGGGACTAGCGGCAACACCGGGGAGCTGTTTTTT. Protein: CASVGTSGNTGELFF. The full variable domain, with the rest looked up from reference TRBV2 and TRBJ2-2, is EPEVTQTPSHQVTQMGQEVILRCVPISNHLYFYWYRQILGQKVEFLVSFYNNEISEKSEIFDDQFSVERPDGSNFTLKIRSTKLEDSAMYFCASVGTSGNTGELFFGEGSRLTVL.

With regard to this clone: Other DNA sequences from this sample encode an identical CDR3 as well. The rearrangement links TRBV7-3 to TRBJ1-1; TRBD1 is a possible D gene (6 bases). Trimming cost V 2 bases and J 2 bases, with 9 bases left between them. Looked up from germline, CDR1 is SGHTA and CDR2 is FQGTGA. The CDR3 has 14 amino acids. The CDR3 loop reads CASSLGGGNTEAFF. The CDR3 DNA reads as TGTGCCAGCAGCTTAGGAGGGGGTAACACTGAAGCTTTCTTT.

The CDR3: CASSFTSGDQPQHF. Written as DNA, the CDR3 is TGCGCCAGCAGCTTTACATCAGGGGATCAGCCCCAGCATTTT. The V call is TRBV5-1, the J call TRBJ1-5; D is possibly TRBD1 (6 bases). Germline CDR1 is SGHRS and CDR2 is YFSETQ. V was trimmed by 2 bases and J by 5 bases, leaving 11 bases between them. This CDR3 contains 14 residues.

The rearrangement links TRBV5-5 to TRBJ2-3; D may be TRBD1 (5 bases). V was cut by 0 bases and J by 4 bases, with 12 bases left in between. CDR1 is SGHKS, CDR2 YYEKEE, per germline (reference sequence). The CDR3 is 15 residues long. Here the CDR3 reads CASSLGSGLADTQYF. CDR3 nucleotides: TGTGCCAGCAGCTTGGGGTCAGGGCTGGCAGATACGCAGTATTTT. The whole variable domain, filled in from reference TRBV5-5 and TRBJ2-3, reads DAGVTQSPTHLIKTRGQQVTLRCSPISGHKSVSWYQQVLGQGPQFIFQYYEKEERGRGNFPDRFSARQFPNYSSELNVNALLLGDSALYLCASSLGSGLADTQYFGPGTRLTVL.

The chain is built from TRBV28 and TRBJ2-7, with 8 bases matching TRBD1. The germline CDR1 and CDR2 sequences are MDHEN and SYDVKM. Trimming took 6 bases from V and 4 from J; bases not matched to a gene: 8. This CDR3 region has 14 residues. CDR3 bases: TGTGCCAGCAGGGTGGACAGGGTAAGATACGAGCAGTACTTC. It is translated as CASRVDRVRYEQYF.

The J gene is TRBJ2-1, the V gene TRBV4-3; 14 bases match TRBD2. The CDR3 contains 15 residues. Trimming at V came to 4 bases and at J to 8 bases, leaving 4 bases not matched to a gene. From germline, CDR1 is LGHNA and CDR2 YSLEER. CDR3 sequence (DNA): TGCGCCAGCAGCCCGGGACTAGCGGGAGTGGATGAGCAGTTCTTC. This sequence encodes CASSPGLAGVDEQFF.

The chain carries TRBV11-1 and TRBJ2-5; a weak D match, TRBD1 (5 bases). V was shortened by 1 base and J by 3 bases, with 18 bases between the two germline ends. CDR1 is SGHAT and CDR2 is FQDESV in the germline V gene (reference sequence). The CDR3 is 17 amino acids. CDR3 in DNA: TGTGCCAGCAGCTTAGGTTCAGGGCCGCTCCTGAAAGAGACCCAGTACTTC. Amino acid sequence: CASSLGSGPLLKETQYF.

This clone was observed a single time. The same CDR3 can be traced to other DNA sequences in this sample. This chain connects TRBV28 to TRBJ2-6; D is possibly TRBD1 (6 bases). The germline V gene encodes CDR1 MDHEN and CDR2 SYDVKM. V gave up 9 bases and J gave up 4 bases, with 13 bases separating them. The length of the CDR3 is 14 residues. CDR3 loop: CASSTGSGANVLTF. Here the CDR3 DNA reads TGTGCCAGTAGCACAGGGTCCGGGGCCAACGTCCTGACTTTC.

The chain uses TRBV19 and TRBJ1-5, with a tentative D call TRBD1 (6 bases). Germline-derived CDR1 and CDR2 are LNHDA and SQIVND (reference sequence). The CDR3 loop spans 14 amino acids. The ends were cut back, 4 bases at V and 6 bases at J, with 13 bases in the middle. As DNA, the CDR3 is TGTGCCAGTAGTAAAGGGGGGGAGGCTCAGCCCCAGCATTTT. Translating it yields CASSKGGEAQPQHF.

The chain combines TRBV5-4 with TRBJ2-1, with 10 positions matching TRBD2. Germline assignment: CDR1 SGHNT and CDR2 YYREEE (reference sequence). The CDR3 is 15 residues long. After removal of 4 bases from V and 8 bases from J, the junction contained 9 bases not matched to a gene. CDR3 nucleotides: TGTGCCAGCAGCCTTCGAGCGGGAGGGTCGGATGAGCAGTTCTTC. This codes for CASSLRAGGSDEQFF.

A word on this clone: The sample has other DNA sequences that encode this CDR3 too. The CDR3 bases are TGTGCCAGCAGCCCCGGGACGGCTACCTACGAGCAGTACTTC. Translating it yields CASSPGTATYEQYF. The chain links TRBV5-4 to TRBJ2-7, with D possibly being TRBD1 or TRBD2 (5 bases each). Trimming took off 4 bases at V and 2 bases at J, with 13 bases between the two ends. This CDR3 has 14 amino acids. CDR1 is SGHNT and CDR2 is YYREEE in the germline V gene (reference sequence).

CDR3 protein: CASRGVARETQYF. The CDR3 region has the DNA TGTGCCAGCAGGGGTGTTGCTCGAGAGACCCAGTACTTC. The chain joins TRBV27 to TRBJ2-5, with D unresolved. Germline loops: CDR1 MNHEY, CDR2 SMNVEV (reference sequence). The CDR3 has 13 amino acids. The V end lost 6 bases, the J end lost 4 bases, and 12 bases lay between the germline ends.

This clone was detected once. This chain connects TRBV30 to TRBJ1-6; TRBD1 agrees at 7 bases. There are 15 residues in the CDR3. Germline values: CDR1 GTSNPN, CDR2 SVGIG (reference sequence). After removal of 3 bases from V and 6 bases from J, the junction contained 8 bases not matched to a gene. The CDR3 sequence is CAWSEPDRVNSPLHF. In DNA, the CDR3 is TGTGCCTGGAGCGAACCCGACAGGGTTAATTCACCCCTCCACTTT.

The genes are TRBV7-9 and TRBJ2-2; no clear D. Germline-derived CDR1 and CDR2 are SEHNR and FQNEAQ (reference sequence). Trimming took 5 bases from V and 1 from J, leaving 8 bases between them. The CDR3 extends over 14 amino acids. CDR3 protein: CASSLSRNTGELFF. As DNA, the CDR3 is TGTGCCAGCAGCCTATCCAGGAACACCGGGGAGCTGTTTTTT.

The chain links TRBV4-2 to TRBJ2-7, with TRBD2 identical over 10 bases. Germline CDR1 and CDR2: LGHNA and YNFKEQ. The trim removed 3 bases at V and 5 bases at J, leaving 7 bases unmatched. CDR3 length: 15 amino acids. DNA for the CDR3: TGTGCCAGCAGCCAGATCAGCGGGAGGGATGACGAGCAGTACTTC. Translating gives CASSQISGRDDEQYF.

This chain joins TRBV10-3 and TRBJ1-1; D is unresolved. Germline CDR1 reads ENHRY; CDR2 reads SYGVKD. V lost 7 bases and J lost 3, with 21 bases in between. The CDR3 runs 16 residues. The CDR3 DNA is TGTGCCATCACTAGGACCCGGAGAGATGGGGACACTGAAGCTTTCTTT. Translated, it gives CAITRTRRDGDTEAFF.

The gene calls are TRBV19 and TRBJ1-4; D perhaps matches TRBD1 (5 bases). CDR3 length: 15 amino acids. Germline CDR1 LNHDA, CDR2 SQIVND (reference sequence). V was pared by 11 bases and J by 7 bases, with 23 bases between. CDR3 residues: CAPKGPAASVEKLFF. In DNA form, the CDR3 reads TGTGCCCCGAAGGGGCCGGCCGCTAGTGTTGAAAAACTGTTTTTT.

This clone was counted between two and nine times. The V and J genes are TRBV5-1 and TRBJ2-7; TRBD1 matches at 7 bases. Per germline, CDR1 SGHRS and CDR2 YFSETQ. CDR3 length equals 14 residues. J lost 1 base, V lost 5 bases, and 6 bases had no gene match. The CDR3 protein is CASRGDSLSYEQYF. In DNA, the CDR3 is TGCGCCAGCAGGGGGGACAGCTTGTCCTACGAGCAGTACTTC.

V usage is TRBV19 and J usage is TRBJ2-7; the D gene is possibly TRBD1 (6 bases). This CDR3 region has 13 residues. Trimming removed 3 bases from V and 3 bases from J, with 9 bases in between. The germline V gene encodes CDR1 LNHDA and CDR2 SQIVND (reference sequence). The CDR3 DNA reads as TGTGCCAGTAGTATTGGGACAATCTACGAGCAGTACTTC. Translated: CASSIGTIYEQYF.

Concerning this clone itself: Other DNA sequences in the sample encode the same CDR3. The J gene is TRBJ2-7, the V gene TRBV27; no clear D gene. Between the trimmed V and J ends, which lost 2 bases and 2 bases, there was a span of 7 bases. This CDR3 spans 13 amino acids. Germline V gene lookup returns CDR1 MNHEY and CDR2 SMNVEV (reference sequence). CDR3 sequence reads: CASSLRATYEQYF. The CDR3 DNA is TGTGCCAGCAGTTTACGGGCCACCTACGAGCAGTACTTC.

This clone occurred once. The rearrangement links TRBV6-1 to TRBJ2-1; D possibly uses TRBD1 or TRBD2 (6 bases each). Looked up from germline, CDR1 is MNHNS and CDR2 is SASEGT. This CDR3 has 12 amino acids. V lost 5 bases and J lost 12, with 14 bases in between. CDR3 coding DNA: TGTGCCAGCAGTCCCTTGGGGGGCATGCAGTTCTTC. Translated, it gives CASSPLGGMQFF.

The rearrangement links TRBV10-3 to TRBJ1-2; no reliable D call. Germline V lookup: CDR1 ENHRY, CDR2 SYGVKD. This CDR3 is 14 amino acids long. Trimming left V 3 bases short and J 8 bases short, with 16 bases between. The CDR3 nucleotides read TGTGCCATCAGTGACTCACCCGGGGTGGCCGGCTACACCTTC. Its translation: CAISDSPGVAGYTF.

This clone occurred once. The chain carries TRBV7-2 and TRBJ1-6, with 9 positions matching TRBD1. This CDR3 comprises 16 residues. V lost 2 bases, J lost 5 bases, and 4 bases stayed unmatched. The germline gives CDR1 SGHTA, CDR2 FQGNSA. CDR3 in DNA: TGTGCCAGCAGCTTATATGGGACAGGGAATAATTCACCCCTCCACTTT. Protein product: CASSLYGTGNNSPLHF.